This T cell receptor beta chain originates from a study of shared clonotypes between healthy human individuals (dated by TCRdb to about 2020). General notes on the study: The cohort included a few men and a couple of women between 18 and 49 years of age. For each donor, CD4 naive and CD4 memory were each given three plates, CD8 naive was given two plates, and CD8 memory was given one plate. To increase sequencing depth and limit assay-specific biases, different laboratories used diverse techniques to prepare libraries and sequence TCR repertoires. To estimate repertoire size and how much clonotype sharing occurs between individuals, the study deeply sequenced the blood TCR repertoires of about five healthy adults. Between about 0.85 and 10 billion PBMCs per donor were obtained by leukapheresis. Study-wide conclusions, independent of this receptor: The genetic and exposure-history diversity represented was limited by the small number of donors. Even with the large sequencing depth, rarefaction of the sorted-subset datasets indicated that sequencing was incomplete. Estimated clonotype richness was generally larger for naive than for memory subsets. When several donors were compared, the shared fraction of clonotypes was around 5.1% for naive CD4, approximately 3.3% for naive CD8, 2.3% for memory CD4, and 0.4% for memory CD8. Compared with non-shared clonotypes, clonotypes shared by all four sorted-subset donors had higher generation probabilities. Sampling was restricted to blood, and TCR repertoires in tissue are likely to differ from TCR repertoires in blood. Based on pairwise subsampling, the degree of clonotype sharing among donors was expected to be affected by sequencing depth.

Using the deep immunoSEQ assay, multiplex PCR amplified TCR CDR3 regions from genomic DNA. Extracted genomic DNA from each cell subset was distributed evenly across all wells of several immunoSEQ 96-well plates, and each plate was treated as a replicate. For sorted subsets, around 200 ng genomic DNA, equal to 30,000 or so T cell genomes, was loaded into each replicate PCR. Purified libraries were measured with a Qubit 3.0 fluorometer, size-checked on a Bioanalyzer 2100, and measured again with the KAPA Library Quantification kit. Every immunoSEQ 96-well plate was sequenced on a separate single-read 150-cycle Illumina NextSeq 550 flow cell. The paper's data handling went like this. Because only junctional sequences without quality scores were contained in the immunoSEQ output, filtering matching that applied to full-length reads could not be performed. To assign V/J genes and CDR3, sequences were annotated using PyIR, a Python wrapper for IgBLAST v1.9, with IMGT germline references. Reads were filtered out if the reads had weak V/J assignments (E-value above 1e-6), no CDR3, stop codons, out-of-frame junctions, or ambiguous translated residues. V3J clonotypes were defined by identical inferred V gene, J gene, and CDR3 amino acid sequence. To compute the percentage overlap between repertoires, the number of shared unique clonotypes was divided by the size of the smaller repertoire. RTK rarefaction, the Chao1 estimator, and Recon v2.1 estimates of unobserved clonotypes were used to assess repertoire richness. For all TCRbeta clonotypes obtained by the gDNA method from a handful of donors, generation probabilities were computed with OLGA. TCRdb holds this immuneACCESS table with in-frame rearrangements only. Some clones are missing; in checked studies, unresolved V genes explain under half, and the rest has no known cause. V and J calls and clone size are given by that table; D and trimming were obtained from the DNA. This sample lists 850,000 to 1,200,000 clones; about 76% were detected once. The ten biggest clones cover approximately 1.5% of the sample.

V drops 4 bases and J drops 1 base, leaving 8 bases in between. The germline V gene sets CDR1 to SGHRS and CDR2 to YFSETQ. Taken from cysteine to phenylalanine, the CDR3 has 14 residues. Left in the record is the CDR3 DNA by itself, 42 bases read in frame from the first base. A remark on this clone: Its antigen remains undetermined. Base qualities are not provided; no much larger clone lies one nucleotide away. Different DNA sequences within this sample yield the same CDR3.

Donors were healthy HIV-negative adults with no recently reported acute infections or vaccinations. Every donor was a Caucasian adult living in Nashville, Tennessee, USA. CD4+ T cells were enriched through magnetic negative selection, after which naive cells were positively selected on CD45RA and the remaining negative fraction served as the memory subset. After blood collection by leukapheresis, PBMCs were isolated using Ficoll-Histopaque density gradient centrifugation and then cryopreserved in the vapor phase of liquid nitrogen. Analytical flow cytometry was used to check the purity and quantity of each magnetically sorted T cell population. Genomic DNA was isolated from each sorted fraction and quantified by UV absorbance on a Nanodrop 2000c.

The material sequenced was memory CD4+ T cells sorted from blood. The label giving this sample's cell subset or site can be read as: CD45RA-negative fraction. This receptor chain uses TRBV5-1 and TRBJ2-2; a tentative D call is TRBD2 (5 bases match). The sequence derives from a man aged 18-30 years in good health. The CDR3: CASSRTGNTGELFF. The nucleotide sequence reads as follows: TGCGCCAGCAGCCGGACTGGGAACACCGGGGAGCTGTTTTTT.